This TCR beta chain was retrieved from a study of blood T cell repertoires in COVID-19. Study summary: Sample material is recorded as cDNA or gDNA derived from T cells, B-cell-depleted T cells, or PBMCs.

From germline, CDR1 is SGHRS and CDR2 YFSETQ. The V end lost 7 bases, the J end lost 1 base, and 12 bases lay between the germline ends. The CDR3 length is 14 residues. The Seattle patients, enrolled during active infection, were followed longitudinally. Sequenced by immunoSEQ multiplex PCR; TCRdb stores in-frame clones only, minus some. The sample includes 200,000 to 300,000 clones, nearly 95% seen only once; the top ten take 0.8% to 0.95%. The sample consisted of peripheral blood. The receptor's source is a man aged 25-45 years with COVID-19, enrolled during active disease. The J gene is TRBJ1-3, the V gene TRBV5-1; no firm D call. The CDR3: CASRGSNSGNTIYF. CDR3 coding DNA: TGCGCCAGCCGCGGCTCAAATTCTGGAAACACCATATATTTT.